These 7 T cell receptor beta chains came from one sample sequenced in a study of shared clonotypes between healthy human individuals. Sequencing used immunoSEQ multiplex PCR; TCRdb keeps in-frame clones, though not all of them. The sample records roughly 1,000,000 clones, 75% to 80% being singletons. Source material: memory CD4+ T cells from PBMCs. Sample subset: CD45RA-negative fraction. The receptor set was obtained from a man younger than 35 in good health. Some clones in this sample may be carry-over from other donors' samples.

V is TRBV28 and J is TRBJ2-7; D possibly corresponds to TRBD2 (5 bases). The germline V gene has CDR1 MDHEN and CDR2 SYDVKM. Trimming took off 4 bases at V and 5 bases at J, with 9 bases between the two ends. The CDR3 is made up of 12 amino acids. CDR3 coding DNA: TGTGCCAGCAGTTCCGCGGGCGACGAGCAGTACTTC. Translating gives CASSSAGDEQYF.

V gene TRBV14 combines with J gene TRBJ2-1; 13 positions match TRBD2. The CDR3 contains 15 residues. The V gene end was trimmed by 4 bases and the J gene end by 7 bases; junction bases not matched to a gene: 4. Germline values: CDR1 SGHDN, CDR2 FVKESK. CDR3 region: CASSPGLAGVNEQFF. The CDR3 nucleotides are TGTGCCAGCAGCCCCGGACTAGCGGGAGTGAATGAGCAGTTCTTC.

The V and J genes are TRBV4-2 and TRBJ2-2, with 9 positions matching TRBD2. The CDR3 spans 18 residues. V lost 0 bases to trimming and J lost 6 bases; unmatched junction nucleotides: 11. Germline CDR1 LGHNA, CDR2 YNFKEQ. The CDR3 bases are TGTGCCAGCAGCCAAGACTGGGTGCGGGAGGGAGAAGCCGGGGAGCTGTTTTTT. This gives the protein CASSQDWVREGEAGELFF.

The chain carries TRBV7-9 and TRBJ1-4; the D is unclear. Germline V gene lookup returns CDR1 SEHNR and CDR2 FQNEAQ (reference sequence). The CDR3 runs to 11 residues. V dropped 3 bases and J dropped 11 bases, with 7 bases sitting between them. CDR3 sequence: CASSLGQKLFF. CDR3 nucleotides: TGTGCCAGCAGCTTGGGCCAGAAACTGTTTTTT.

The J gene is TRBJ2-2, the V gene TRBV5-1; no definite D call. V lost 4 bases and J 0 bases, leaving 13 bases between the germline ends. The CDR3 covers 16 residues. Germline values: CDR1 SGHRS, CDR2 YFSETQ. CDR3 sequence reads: CASSPEGPANTGELFF. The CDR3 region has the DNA TGCGCCAGCAGCCCCGAAGGTCCGGCGAACACCGGGGAGCTGTTTTTT.

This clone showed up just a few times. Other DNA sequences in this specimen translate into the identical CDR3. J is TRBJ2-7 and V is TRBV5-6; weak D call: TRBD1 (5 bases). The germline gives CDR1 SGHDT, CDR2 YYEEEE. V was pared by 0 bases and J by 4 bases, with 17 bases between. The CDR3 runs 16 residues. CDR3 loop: CASSLGQTIRIYEQYF. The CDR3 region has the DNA TGTGCCAGCAGCTTGGGACAGACCATACGGATTTACGAGCAGTACTTC.

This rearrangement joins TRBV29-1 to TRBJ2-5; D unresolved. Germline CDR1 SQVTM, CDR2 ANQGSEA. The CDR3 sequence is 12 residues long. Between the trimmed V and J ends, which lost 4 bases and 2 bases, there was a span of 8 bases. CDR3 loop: CSVVLGQETQYF. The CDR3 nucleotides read TGCAGCGTTGTATTGGGTCAAGAGACCCAGTACTTC.